The 25 T cell receptor beta chains below were found in one sample sequenced in a study of regulatory T cells in long-lasting Graves disease. Time point defined: persistent/refractory GD, antithyroid drugs over 5 years with positive TRAb. From RNA extracted from PBMCs, the TCR library was made. With iRepertoire HTBI primers and Arm-PCR of CDR3 regions, TCR beta libraries were built. MiXCR, applied by TCRdb to the multiplex PCR reads, yields one record per CDR3 protein. The sample holds 300,000 to 500,000 distinct CDR3 sequences; roughly 20% are singletons and the top ten take less than 25%. The sequences come from peripheral blood mononuclear cells (PBMCs), collected when the disease was refractory, from a patient treated with antithyroid drugs. Receptors originate from a female donor with Graves disease.

This chain uses TRBV20-1 with TRBJ2-5, with a possible D match to TRBD2 (6 bases). The CDR3 spans 13 residues. Trimming left V 3 bases short and J 8 bases short, with 16 bases between. Germline V CDR1 and CDR2: DFQATT, SNEGSKA (reference sequence). The CDR3 sequence: CSAREGPGGTQYF. For the CDR3, the DNA is TGCAGTGCTAGGGAGGGTCCCGGGGGAACCCAGTACTTC.

This clonotype was recorded at least ten times. The chain couples TRBV7-2 to TRBJ1-2, with D possibly matching TRBD1 (5 bases). V was trimmed by 1 base and J by 1 base, leaving 10 bases between them. This CDR3 comprises 15 residues. Germline lookup yields CDR1 SGHTA and CDR2 FQGNSA. CDR3 in amino acids: CASSLGQTDNYGYTF. DNA of the CDR3: TGTGCCAGCAGCTTAGGACAGACCGATAACTATGGCTACACCTTC.

V and J are TRBV6-2 or TRBV6-3 and TRBJ2-7, with 12 bases identical to TRBD2. Germline V CDR1 and CDR2: MNHEY, SVGEGT. The junction had 7 bases not matched to a gene; V was cut back by 3 bases and J by 7 bases. This CDR3 is built from 15 residues. CDR3 coding DNA: TGTGCCAGCAGTTATACGGGGACTAGCGGGCGAGAGCAGTACTTC. Amino acid sequence: CASSYTGTSGREQYF.

The V gene is TRBV12-3 or TRBV12-4, the J gene TRBJ2-2; D is perhaps TRBD1 (6 bases). The CDR3 has 14 residues. Trimming shortened V by 4 bases and J by 1 base, and 7 bases separated the two germline ends. The chain's CDR3 is CASSWGQNTGELFF. The CDR3 coding sequence is TGTGCCAGCAGTTGGGGACAGAACACCGGGGAGCTGTTTTTT.

In this sample, this clonotype turned up many times. The chain recombines TRBV20-1 with TRBJ2-7; TRBD2 aligns across 10 bases. Germline-derived CDR1 and CDR2 are DFQATT and SNEGSKA (reference sequence). V lost 3 bases, J lost 4 bases, and 6 bases stayed unmatched. The CDR3 totals 14 residues. The CDR3 bases are TGCAGTGCTAGGCCCGCTAGCGGGAGATACGAGCAGTACTTC. It specifies CSARPASGRYEQYF.

There are a few counts of this clonotype. The gene calls are TRBV10-3 and TRBJ2-7, with D perhaps given as TRBD1 or TRBD2 (5 bases each). V lost 11 bases and J 3 bases, leaving 17 bases between the germline ends. Per the germline V gene, CDR1 is ENHRY and CDR2 is SYGVKD. The CDR3 spans 13 residues. The CDR3 region is CAHRDPSYYEQYF. The CDR3 coding sequence is TGTGCCCACCGGGACCCGAGTTACTACGAGCAGTACTTC.

This clonotype was seen a handful of times. This chain links TRBV30 with TRBJ2-7; 8 nucleotides align to TRBD1. CDR3 length equals 15 residues. Germline lookup yields CDR1 GTSNPN and CDR2 SVGIG (reference sequence). V lost 4 bases, J lost 6 bases, and 14 bases stayed unmatched. The CDR3 DNA sequence: TGTGCCTGGAAAAAAACCGGGACAGGAAGGCCCGAGCAGTACTTC. The encoded protein is CAWKKTGTGRPEQYF. Complete variable domain (other parts from reference TRBV30 and TRBJ2-7): SQTIHQWPATLVQPVGSPLSLECTVEGTSNPNLYWYRQAAGRGLQLLFYSVGIGQISSEVPQNLSASRPQDRQFILSSKKLLLSDSGFYLCAWKKTGTGRPEQYFGPGTRLTVT.

This clonotype occurred many times. This chain joins TRBV5-1 and TRBJ2-2; TRBD2 might be the D (5 bases). The CDR3 has 15 amino acids. Germline lookup yields CDR1 SGHRS and CDR2 YFSETQ. Trimming cost V 4 bases and J 2 bases, with 12 bases left between them. The CDR3 sequence is CASSTGRGNTGELFF. CDR3 bases: TGCGCCAGCAGCACCGGACGGGGAAACACCGGGGAGCTGTTTTTT.

A word on this clonotype: A much larger clone sits a single nucleotide away, making a read error possible. The rearrangement uses TRBV7-2 and TRBJ2-5; tentative D call: TRBD2 (6 bases). V was shortened by 6 bases and J by 7 bases, with 18 bases between the two germline ends. Germline CDR1 is SGHTA and CDR2 is FQGNSA. The CDR3 extends over 14 amino acids. Written as DNA, the CDR3 is TGTGCCAGCAGGGCCTTGGGCTTGGGAGGGACCCAGTACTTC. It codes for CASRALGLGGTQYF.

This clonotype was picked up many times. The chain combines TRBV10-3 with TRBJ2-2; TRBD2 matches 7 bases. This CDR3 has 16 residues. The V segment lost 5 bases and the J segment 0 bases; nucleotides outside the gene matches: 6. The germline V gene has CDR1 ENHRY and CDR2 SYGVKD. The CDR3, as DNA: TGTGCCATCAGTACACAGCGGGGCGCGAACACCGGGGAGCTGTTTTTT. It codes for CAISTQRGANTGELFF.

This clonotype appeared a few times. The V call is TRBV28, the J call TRBJ2-7; no clear D gene. The CDR3 loop spans 13 amino acids. Germline V gene data show CDR1 as MDHEN and CDR2 as SYDVKM. Trimming took 6 bases from V and 2 from J, leaving 11 bases between them. The CDR3 region has the DNA TGTGCCAGCAGAAACCGCCTTACCTACGAGCAGTACTTC. Translating gives CASRNRLTYEQYF.

This clonotype came up a few times. This rearrangement joins TRBV6-9 to TRBJ1-6, with D tentatively TRBD1 (5 bases). The germline V and J ends were trimmed by 4 bases and 9 bases, with 10 bases remaining between them. This CDR3 contains 13 residues. Germline lookup yields CDR1 MNHGY and CDR2 SVAAGI. The CDR3, as DNA: TGTGCCAGCAGTTCACAGGAGCGTTCACCCCTCCACTTT. Translated, it gives CASSSQERSPLHF.

This clonotype was found many times. The chain is built from TRBV2 and TRBJ2-7; weak D call: TRBD2 (5 bases). With 6 bases removed from V and 2 bases from J, the gap between germline ends came to 17 bases. Germline CDR1 reads SNHLY; CDR2 reads FYNNEI. The length of the CDR3 is 15 residues. The DNA of the CDR3 is TGTGCCAGCAGGTTGAGGTGGGGAGAGACCTACGAGCAGTACTTC. Its translation is CASRLRWGETYEQYF.

This clonotype occurred a few times. This chain joins TRBV12-3 or TRBV12-4 and TRBJ2-7, with a tentative D call TRBD1 (5 bases). The CDR3 is 13 amino acids. V shed 0 bases and J shed 6 bases, with 9 bases lying between them. The CDR3 DNA is TGTGCCAGCAGTTTAGCGGGGCTTTCCGAGCAGTACTTC. Translation gives CASSLAGLSEQYF.

Ten or more counts support this clonotype. The chain is built from TRBV27 and TRBJ1-5; no definite D call. The CDR3 is made up of 15 amino acids. In germline, CDR1 is MNHEY, CDR2 SMNVEV (reference sequence). Trimming cost V 2 bases and J 0 bases, with 8 bases left between them. The CDR3 nucleotides are TGTGCCAGCAGTTTAGCAGCATATAGCAATCAGCCCCAGCATTTT. It codes for CASSLAAYSNQPQHF.

The chain couples TRBV19 to TRBJ1-5, with unresolved D. This CDR3 is built from 16 residues. The V end was cut by 6 bases, the J end by 2 bases, with 17 bases between. The germline V gene has CDR1 LNHDA and CDR2 SQIVND (reference sequence). The CDR3 DNA reads TGTGCCAGTAGCATACGTGGAGGGCTGGGCAATCAGCCCCAGCATTTT. Translated, it gives CASSIRGGLGNQPQHF.

The chain combines TRBV7-2 with TRBJ2-7; 10 bases align to TRBD2. Losses at the gene ends were 1 base for V and 0 bases for J; bases not matched to a gene: 12. CDR1 and CDR2 from the germline V gene are SGHTA and FQGNSA. This CDR3 is 19 amino acids long. CDR3 coding DNA: TGTGCCAGCAGCTTAGATTTTTGCCGGACTAGCGGACCCTCCTACGAGCAGTACTTC. This gives the protein CASSLDFCRTSGPSYEQYF.

In its sample, this clonotype was seen many times. The rearrangement joins TRBV6-1 to TRBJ1-1; the match to TRBD1 covers 12 bases. V lost 5 bases and J lost 4; bases outside the gene matches: 5. Germline V gives CDR1 MNHNS, CDR2 SASEGT. CDR3 length equals 15 residues. The CDR3, as DNA: TGTGCCAGCAGTCTGGGGACAGGGGGCACCACTGAAGCTTTCTTT. Translated, it gives CASSLGTGGTTEAFF.

This clonotype showed up just once. J is TRBJ1-4 and V is TRBV4-3; D might be TRBD1 (5 bases). Germline CDR1 reads LGHNA; CDR2 reads YSLEER. The CDR3 consists of 14 residues. V gave up 0 bases and J gave up 6 bases, with 8 bases separating them. Here the CDR3 reads CASSQDGADEKLFF. The CDR3 DNA reads as TGCGCCAGCAGCCAAGATGGGGCTGATGAAAAACTGTTTTTT.

In this sample, this clonotype turned up a few times. The CDR3 region is CASSVVQEAYEQYF. The CDR3 DNA reads TGTGCCAGCAGCGTAGTTCAGGAGGCCTACGAGCAGTACTTC. The gene calls are TRBV9 and TRBJ2-7, with D maybe TRBD2 (5 bases). The V end was cut by 0 bases, the J end by 2 bases, with 9 bases between. This CDR3 has 14 amino acids. From germline, CDR1 is SGDLS and CDR2 YYNGEE.

This chain links TRBV10-3 with TRBJ2-5; D tentatively fits TRBD1 or TRBD2 (5 bases each). Germline lookup yields CDR1 ENHRY and CDR2 SYGVKD. CDR3 length equals 14 residues. The germline V and J ends were trimmed by 4 bases and 6 bases, with 15 bases remaining between them. The CDR3 sequence is CAISGRDDRKTQYF. The CDR3 DNA reads as TGTGCCATCAGTGGTCGGGACGACCGGAAGACCCAGTACTTC.

This chain connects TRBV20-1 to TRBJ2-7; 9 bases are shared with TRBD2. Germline V lookup: CDR1 DFQATT, CDR2 SNEGSKA (reference sequence). There are 14 residues in the CDR3. The ends lost 3 bases at V and 3 bases at J; junction bases unmatched: 6. In DNA, the CDR3 is TGCAGTGCTAGGTTAGCGGGAGTTTTCTACGAGCAGTACTTC. Its protein is CSARLAGVFYEQYF.

Ten or more counts support this clonotype. The V and J genes are TRBV2 and TRBJ1-1; D gene ambiguous. CDR1 is SNHLY, CDR2 FYNNEI, per germline. The CDR3 loop spans 14 amino acids. Deletions cut 2 bases from V and 0 bases from J, with 7 bases between. Here the CDR3 reads CASSEQVMNTEAFF. The CDR3 nucleotides read TGTGCCAGCAGTGAACAGGTTATGAACACTGAAGCTTTCTTT.

This clonotype was found many times. This rearrangement joins TRBV7-2 to TRBJ1-2, with D possibly being TRBD1 (5 bases). The CDR3 has 15 residues. Per the germline V gene, CDR1 is SGHTA and CDR2 is FQGNSA. V shed 1 base and J shed 7 bases, with 16 bases lying between them. CDR3 nucleotide sequence: TGTGCCAGCAGCTTAGGGGGACTCCCTGCGGGTGGCTACACCTTC. Its protein product is CASSLGGLPAGGYTF.

This clonotype was observed at least ten times. The gene calls are TRBV28 and TRBJ1-2; D possibly corresponds to TRBD1 (5 bases). V was trimmed by 2 bases and J by 0 bases, leaving 7 bases between them. CDR1 MDHEN and CDR2 SYDVKM come from the germline V gene. The CDR3 has 14 residues. Written as DNA, the CDR3 is TGTGCCAGCAGTTTAGACAGCCCTAACTATGGCTACACCTTC. Its translation is CASSLDSPNYGYTF.